The TCR beta chain under discussion was sequenced for a study of cytomegalovirus exposure and HLA in healthy donors. Trimming stripped 5 bases from V and 4 bases from J, with 13 bases between. Germline CDR1 is SGHTA and CDR2 is FQGTGA. The CDR3 has 14 residues. The primer mix had 60 Vbeta and 13 Jbeta primers. The assay was immunoSEQ multiplex PCR, and TCRdb's table has in-frame clones only and misses some. Of 150,000 or so clones listed, around 80% are singletons. The rearrangement uses TRBV7-3 and TRBJ2-3; tentatively, D is TRBD2 (5 bases). The sample comprised PBMCs. The clonotype originates from a woman in her forties in good health and CMV-seronegative. CDR3 DNA sequence: TGTGCCAGCAGCGACGGAGGCCCGGCAGATACGCAGTATTTT. It specifies CASSDGGPADTQYF.